This TCR beta chain was sequenced during a study of T cells in Graves' hyperthyroidism and ophthalmopathy. Study outcomes and limitations: Researchers found most expanded thyroid clonotypes above 0.001 in blood as well.

Germline CDR1 and CDR2: SGHAT and FQNNGV. V was clipped by 2 bases and J by 1 base, with 6 bases between them. This CDR3 contains 14 residues. Template material for amplifying TCR beta CDR3 regions consisted of RNA transcripts. Carried out on the TCR CDR3, a first-round RT-PCR used the HTBI primer set. Using its own MiXCR run on the multiplex PCR reads, TCRdb lists one record per CDR3 protein. The repertoire holds roughly 700,000 distinct CDR3 sequences, with roughly a third as singletons. This clonotype was counted ten times or more. Its target is unknown. Patients aged 18 to 65 had newly diagnosed hyperthyroidism that had lasted under 2 months. Diagnostic decisions used clinical symptoms, serum thyroxine and TRAb, thyroid ultrasound and orbital computed tomography. PBMCs were sourced from more than 7.5 ml fresh peripheral blood.

This chain connects TRBV11-2 to TRBJ1-5; D is ambiguous. The sequencing sample was made of blood. The sequence was obtained from a woman between 40 and 55 years old with Graves' hyperthyroidism. The CDR3 sequence: CASSLPGSNQPQHF. The CDR3 bases are TGTGCCAGCAGCTTACCGGGGAGCAATCAGCCCCAGCATTTT.